Below, 25 T cell receptor beta chains from the same sample are listed, as sequenced in a study of shared clonotypes between healthy human individuals. The naive CD8 population came from CD45RO-negative cells selected for CCR7, without terminally differentiated effector memory CD45RA+ cells. Data came from immunoSEQ multiplex PCR; TCRdb stores just in-frame clones and leaves some out. The sample has hundreds of thousands of clones; 92% are singletons. Specimen: naive CD8+ T cells sorted from blood. Receptors were obtained from a man aged 30-40 years in good health.

This chain links TRBV28 with TRBJ2-7; D may correspond to TRBD1 or TRBD2 (5 bases each). Germline lookup yields CDR1 MDHEN and CDR2 SYDVKM. The CDR3 contains 15 residues. The V gene lost 2 bases and the J gene lost 3 bases, with 14 bases spanning the gap. For the CDR3, the DNA is TGTGCCAGCAGTTTAACCTGGGGACCAGGCTACGAGCAGTACTTC. Translated: CASSLTWGPGYEQYF.

The V and J genes are TRBV5-3 and TRBJ2-6; 10 bases are shared with TRBD2. Being an ORF, TRBV5-3 has a function that is uncertain. The CDR3 loop spans 17 amino acids. J gave up 4 bases and V 7 bases, and 11 bases lay outside the gene matches. CDR3 residues: CARAELAGVSGANVLTF. DNA for the CDR3: TGTGCCAGAGCCGAGCTAGCGGGAGTATCCGGGGCCAACGTCCTGACTTTC.

This chain links TRBV10-1 with TRBJ2-7; 7 nucleotides agree with TRBD1. Germline lookup yields CDR1 WNHNN and CDR2 SYGVQD (reference sequence). The CDR3 loop spans 13 amino acids. The ends lost 9 bases at V and 3 bases at J; junction bases unmatched: 8. CDR3 sequence: CASRGTEIYEQYF. CDR3 nucleotides: TGCGCCAGTCGAGGGACAGAAATCTACGAGCAGTACTTC.

The chain recombines TRBV6-6 with TRBJ1-1; D not resolved. CDR3 length equals 13 residues. Trimming pared 6 bases from V and 0 bases from J, leaving 8 bases between. CDR1 and CDR2 from the germline V gene are MNHNY and SVGAGI (reference sequence). The CDR3 sequence: CASSQNMNTEAFF. CDR3 sequence (DNA): TGTGCCAGCAGCCAAAATATGAACACTGAAGCTTTCTTT.

The rearrangement joins TRBV27 to TRBJ2-7; D is perhaps TRBD1 (6 bases). Per the germline V gene, CDR1 is MNHEY and CDR2 is SMNVEV (reference sequence). V was pared by 9 bases and J by 1 base, with 22 bases between. The CDR3 runs to 16 residues. CDR3 region: CASRDTGDRLSYEQYF. For the CDR3, the DNA is TGTGCCAGTAGAGATACTGGAGACAGGCTTTCCTACGAGCAGTACTTC.

Points on this clone: Other DNA sequences in this specimen translate into the identical CDR3. The chain combines TRBV10-3 with TRBJ2-7; 7 positions agree with TRBD1. V dropped 6 bases and J dropped 0; count of bases not matched to a gene: 2. Germline values: CDR1 ENHRY, CDR2 SYGVKD. The length of the CDR3 is 13 residues. The CDR3 is CAIRDRSSYEQYF. The CDR3 region has the DNA TGTGCCATCAGGGACAGGAGCTCCTACGAGCAGTACTTC.

This clone has a single count. The chain is built from TRBV2 and TRBJ2-7; D is uncertain. V was shortened by 6 bases and J by 3 bases, with 15 bases between the two germline ends. CDR1 and CDR2 (germline): SNHLY, FYNNEI. CDR3 length: 14 residues. The CDR3 region has the DNA TGTGCCAGCAGGGACCGACGACCCGACTACGAGCAGTACTTC. Amino acids: CASRDRRPDYEQYF.

This chain links TRBV20-1 with TRBJ2-2; D not certain. The CDR3 length is 11 residues. Trimming took 6 bases from V and 4 from J, leaving 6 bases between them. The germline CDR1 and CDR2 sequences are DFQATT and SNEGSKA (reference sequence). CDR3 DNA sequence: TGCAGTGCCACCAGCACCGGGGAGCTGTTTTTT. This encodes CSATSTGELFF.

The chain carries TRBV27 and TRBJ2-1; no reliable D call. This CDR3 is built from 13 residues. V was shortened by 4 bases and J by 6 bases, with 10 bases between the two germline ends. CDR1 is MNHEY and CDR2 is SMNVEV in the germline V gene (reference sequence). This CDR3 reads CASSSGIPNEQFF. The CDR3 region has the DNA TGTGCCAGCAGTTCGGGCATTCCCAATGAGCAGTTCTTC.

The rearrangement joins TRBV15 to TRBJ2-7, with D unclear. Germline V lookup: CDR1 LNHNV, CDR2 YYDKDF (reference sequence). V was pared by 0 bases and J by 3 bases, with 9 bases between. The CDR3 has 14 amino acids. CDR3 sequence (DNA): TGTGCCACCAGCAGAGATAATTATGGCTACGAGCAGTACTTC. Amino acid sequence: CATSRDNYGYEQYF.

The gene calls are TRBV27 and TRBJ2-5, with D uncertain. CDR3 length: 13 residues. The V and J ends lost 4 bases and 4 bases respectively, with 10 bases between them. Per the germline V gene, CDR1 is MNHEY and CDR2 is SMNVEV (reference sequence). The CDR3 protein is CASSSSGGETQYF. In DNA form, the CDR3 reads TGTGCCAGCAGTTCGTCAGGTGGAGAGACCCAGTACTTC.

The chain recombines TRBV7-6 with TRBJ2-4, with D possibly matching TRBD2 (7 bases). V was cut by 5 bases and J by 3 bases, with 11 bases left in between. Germline values: CDR1 SGHVS, CDR2 FNYEAQ. The CDR3 is 14 amino acids. The CDR3: CASSEGGGKNIQYF. The CDR3 DNA reads TGTGCCAGCAGCGAGGGAGGGGGCAAAAACATTCAGTACTTC.

V and J are TRBV30 and TRBJ2-7, with D perhaps assigned TRBD1 or TRBD2 (5 bases each). Germline CDR1 reads GTSNPN; CDR2 reads SVGIG (reference sequence). Trimming took off 5 bases at V and 4 bases at J, with 18 bases between the two ends. The CDR3 is 14 amino acids. For the CDR3, the DNA is TGTGCCTGGTATCGGGACGAGGTCGGATACGAGCAGTACTTC. This encodes CAWYRDEVGYEQYF.

The J gene is TRBJ2-5, the V gene TRBV28; TRBD1 is a possible D gene (5 bases). CDR1 and CDR2 from the germline V gene are MDHEN and SYDVKM. CDR3 length: 13 residues. Trimming removed 3 bases at V and 6 bases at J, with 11 bases between. CDR3 region: CASSFRVWKTQYF. CDR3 DNA: TGTGCCAGCAGTTTCAGGGTCTGGAAGACCCAGTACTTC.

V usage is TRBV27 and J usage is TRBJ1-5, with D perhaps TRBD1 (6 bases). Germline V CDR1 and CDR2: MNHEY, SMNVEV (reference sequence). This CDR3 has 16 amino acids. The V and J ends lost 4 bases and 5 bases respectively, with 18 bases between them. The CDR3 nucleotides read TGTGCCAGCAGTTCCGAGTGGGGGCGGCCGGATCAGCCCCAGCATTTT. The encoded protein is CASSSEWGRPDQPQHF.

The CDR3 region is CASSGGSRTGINEKLFF. CDR3 sequence (DNA): TGTGCCAGCAGTGGGGGGAGTCGGACAGGAATTAATGAAAAACTGTTTTTT. The V and J genes are TRBV2 and TRBJ1-4, with TRBD1 matching 7 bases. V lost 4 bases and J lost 4; bases outside the gene matches: 12. Germline V gene data show CDR1 as SNHLY and CDR2 as FYNNEI. CDR3 size: 17 residues.

J is TRBJ1-1 and V is TRBV5-5, with D possibly being TRBD1 (6 bases). CDR1 and CDR2 (germline): SGHKS, YYEKEE (reference sequence). Trimming removed 3 bases at V and 5 bases at J, with 11 bases between. The length of the CDR3 is 13 residues. The CDR3 DNA reads as TGTGCCAGCAGCTGGACAGCGGGGACTGAAGCTTTCTTT. Translation gives CASSWTAGTEAFF.

This rearrangement joins TRBV15 to TRBJ2-7; D possibly corresponds to TRBD1 (6 bases). Germline V gene lookup returns CDR1 LNHNV and CDR2 YYDKDF (reference sequence). V lost 0 bases and J lost 5, with 11 bases in between. The CDR3 runs 14 residues. The CDR3 loop is CATSREAQGHEQYF. The DNA of the CDR3 is TGTGCCACCAGCAGAGAAGCACAGGGTCACGAGCAGTACTTC. Drawing the rest from reference TRBV15 and TRBJ2-7, the complete variable domain is DAMVIQNPRYQVTQFGKPVTLSCSQTLNHNVMYWYQQKSSQAPKLLFHYYDKDFNNEADTPDNFQSRRPNTSFCFLDIRSPGLGDTAMYLCATSREAQGHEQYFGPGTRLTVT.

The chain has TRBV6-5 and TRBJ1-1; the D gene is possibly TRBD1 (5 bases). Germline lookup yields CDR1 MNHEY and CDR2 SVGAGI. V gave up 2 bases and J gave up 4 bases, with 11 bases separating them. This CDR3 is 14 amino acids long. The CDR3 region is CASSYVSGPTEAFF. CDR3 coding DNA: TGTGCCAGCAGTTACGTTTCAGGGCCCACTGAAGCTTTCTTT.

This clone was counted a single time. The chain links TRBV10-3 to TRBJ2-7, with 9 bases fitting TRBD1. The germline CDR1 and CDR2 sequences are ENHRY and SYGVKD. After removal of 5 bases from V and 5 bases from J, the junction contained 10 bases not matched to a gene. The CDR3 runs 15 residues. The CDR3 here is CAISPPGQGFNEQYF. In nucleotides, the CDR3 is TGTGCCATCAGTCCACCGGGACAGGGATTTAACGAGCAGTACTTC.

The chain couples TRBV27 to TRBJ2-3, with TRBD2 matching 14 bases. The V gene end was trimmed by 5 bases and the J gene end by 0 bases; junction bases not matched to a gene: 13. Germline V gives CDR1 MNHEY, CDR2 SMNVEV (reference sequence). The CDR3 runs to 20 residues. CDR3 coding DNA: TGTGCCAGCAGTACACTCGGTCCGGGACTAGCGGGAGCAAGCACAGATACGCAGTATTTT. This sequence encodes CASSTLGPGLAGASTDTQYF.

This clone showed up just once. The rearrangement joins TRBV6-5 to TRBJ2-1, with 9 positions matching TRBD1. This CDR3 comprises 16 residues. Losses at the gene ends were 4 bases for V and 7 bases for J; bases not matched to a gene: 11. Germline V gene data show CDR1 as MNHEY and CDR2 as SVGAGI. The DNA of the CDR3 is TGTGCCAGCAGTTTCCCAACAGGGGGCTTAGGGAATGAGCAGTTCTTC. This translates into CASSFPTGGLGNEQFF.

The chain has TRBV19 and TRBJ2-1; 10 nucleotides line up with TRBD2. The germline CDR1 and CDR2 sequences are LNHDA and SQIVND (reference sequence). This CDR3 region has 16 residues. V shed 3 bases, J shed 4 bases, and the junction held 6 bases outside the gene matches. CDR3 sequence reads: CASSIPSGSFYNEQFF. CDR3 in DNA: TGTGCCAGTAGTATCCCTAGCGGGAGCTTTTACAATGAGCAGTTCTTC.

The V call is TRBV10-3, the J call TRBJ1-1, with D tentatively TRBD1 (6 bases). The germline V gene has CDR1 ENHRY and CDR2 SYGVKD. The CDR3 loop spans 16 amino acids. V was cut by 8 bases and J by 1 base, with 20 bases left in between. CDR3 region: CAIANDPEGGNTEAFF. CDR3 coding DNA: TGTGCCATCGCCAACGATCCAGAGGGGGGGAACACTGAAGCTTTCTTT.

Here the CDR3 reads CASSRDYGNEQFF. The CDR3 coding sequence is TGTGCCAGCAGCCGGGACTACGGGAATGAGCAGTTCTTC. The V gene is TRBV27, the J gene TRBJ2-1, with TRBD2 matching 7 bases. CDR1 is MNHEY, CDR2 SMNVEV, per germline (reference sequence). V dropped 6 bases and J dropped 7; count of bases not matched to a gene: 6. The CDR3 extends over 13 amino acids.